The clone carrying this TCR beta chain was recorded many times. V was clipped by 0 bases and J by 2 bases, with 11 bases between them. The CDR3 is made up of 16 amino acids. Germline V CDR1 and CDR2: LNHNV, YYDKDF (reference sequence). This entry belongs to a study of neurological immune-mediated disorders. TCRdb re-called the 5' RACE reads with MiXCR, one entry per CDR3 protein. The table records about 76,000 distinct CDR3 sequences, about a sixth of them present only once. The clonotype originates from a woman aged 35 to 49 in good health. Sequencing input: PBMCs. The rearrangement joins TRBV15 to TRBJ1-3; D is undetermined. The CDR3 DNA follows: TGTGCCACCAGCAGAGAGGCGGATTGGACTGGAAACACCATATATTTT. Amino acids: CATSREADWTGNTIYF.